The 13 T cell receptor beta chains below come from one sample, sequenced in a study of blood T cell repertoires in COVID-19. This table comes from immunoSEQ multiplex PCR, and its TCRdb copy is limited to in-frame clones, with some not included. In the table there are roughly 5,700 clones, 65% to 85% of which are singletons. The sample taken for sequencing was peripheral blood. All receptors come from a human donor in a cohort sampled during active COVID-19.

This rearrangement joins TRBV7-9 to TRBJ1-4, with D hard to call. Germline V gene lookup returns CDR1 SEHNR and CDR2 FQNEAQ (reference sequence). The CDR3 has 17 residues. V dropped 0 bases and J dropped 3 bases, with 14 bases sitting between them. The DNA for the CDR3 is TGTGCCAGCAGCTTAGCGCGGTTGCTGGAGGCTAATGAAAAACTGTTTTTT. It encodes CASSLARLLEANEKLFF.

The chain couples TRBV19 to TRBJ2-1, with 7 nucleotides matching TRBD2. The trim removed 4 bases at V and 4 bases at J, leaving 7 bases unmatched. Germline loops: CDR1 LNHDA, CDR2 SQIVND (reference sequence). The CDR3 sequence is 15 residues long. The DNA for the CDR3 is TGTGCCAGTAGTAGACTAGCCCCATCGTACAATGAGCAGTTCTTC. This gives the protein CASSRLAPSYNEQFF.

The sample holds one count of this clone. The J gene is TRBJ2-1, the V gene TRBV5-4, with 7 bases identical to TRBD2. Losses at the gene ends were 0 bases for V and 7 bases for J; bases not matched to a gene: 4. This CDR3 comprises 14 residues. In germline, CDR1 is SGHNT, CDR2 YYREEE (reference sequence). CDR3 region: CASSLEGLVNEQFF. The CDR3 bases are TGTGCCAGCAGCTTGGAAGGACTAGTGAATGAGCAGTTCTTC.

The gene calls are TRBV5-5 and TRBJ2-5; D might be TRBD1 (6 bases). The CDR3 is made up of 14 amino acids. V shed 4 bases and J shed 2 bases, with 12 bases lying between them. Germline assignment: CDR1 SGHKS and CDR2 YYEKEE (reference sequence). CDR3 protein: CASSPGQQQETQYF. CDR3 nucleotides: TGTGCCAGCAGCCCCGGACAGCAACAAGAGACCCAGTACTTC. The entire variable domain, with the rest obtained from reference TRBV5-5 and TRBJ2-5, is as follows: DAGVTQSPTHLIKTRGQQVTLRCSPISGHKSVSWYQQVLGQGPQFIFQYYEKEERGRGNFPDRFSARQFPNYSSELNVNALLLGDSALYLCASSPGQQQETQYFGPGTRLLVL.

The chain combines TRBV5-1 with TRBJ2-3, with 9 bases lining up with TRBD2. This CDR3 has 16 amino acids. Germline CDR1 and CDR2: SGHRS and YFSETQ. J lost 0 bases, V lost 3 bases, and 5 bases had no gene match. The CDR3 here is CASSWRTSASTDTQYF. The DNA for the CDR3 is TGCGCCAGCAGCTGGAGGACTAGCGCGAGCACAGATACGCAGTATTTT.

The V and J genes are TRBV27 and TRBJ2-1; a possible D gene is TRBD2 (5 bases). CDR1 and CDR2 (germline): MNHEY, SMNVEV (reference sequence). V was clipped by 7 bases and J by 4 bases, with 14 bases between them. The CDR3 consists of 14 residues. CDR3 bases: TGTGCCAGCACCCATAGCAGACTATACAATGAGCAGTTCTTC. This codes for CASTHSRLYNEQFF.

This chain joins TRBV2 and TRBJ1-6; D is perhaps TRBD1 (6 bases). The CDR3 is 12 amino acids. Per the germline V gene, CDR1 is SNHLY and CDR2 is FYNNEI. Between the trimmed V and J ends, which lost 9 bases and 6 bases, there was a span of 9 bases. Here the CDR3 reads CARGGANSPLHF. The CDR3 nucleotides read TGTGCCAGAGGGGGAGCTAATTCACCCCTCCACTTT.

The genes are TRBV15 and TRBJ1-1; no clear D gene. V lost 5 bases, J lost 7 bases, and 17 bases lay in between. The CDR3 covers 14 residues. Looked up from germline, CDR1 is LNHNV and CDR2 is YYDKDF (reference sequence). The DNA of the CDR3 is TGTGCCACCAGCTCCCGACTCCAAACGGGTGAAGCTTTCTTT. Translating gives CATSSRLQTGEAFF.

The chain recombines TRBV5-1 with TRBJ2-7; 9 nucleotides match TRBD2. The CDR3 has 13 amino acids. From germline, CDR1 is SGHRS and CDR2 YFSETQ. V lost 2 bases and J lost 3; bases outside the gene matches: 0. The CDR3 sequence: CASSLLAGYEQYF. The DNA for the CDR3 is TGCGCCAGCAGCTTACTAGCGGGCTACGAGCAGTACTTC. The variable domain in full, completed from reference TRBV5-1 and TRBJ2-7, reads KAGVTQTPRYLIKTRGQQVTLSCSPISGHRSVSWYQQTPGQGLQFLFEYFSETQRNKGNFPGRFSGRQFSNSRSEMNVSTLELGDSALYLCASSLLAGYEQYFGPGTRLTVT.

V is TRBV2 and J is TRBJ2-1; 7 positions agree with TRBD1. The CDR3 is made up of 15 amino acids. Germline CDR1 and CDR2: SNHLY and FYNNEI. The trim removed 6 bases at V and 1 base at J, leaving 6 bases unmatched. The CDR3 bases are TGTGCCAGCAGAGAACAGGGGCCTTCCTACAATGAGCAGTTCTTC. This encodes CASREQGPSYNEQFF.

CDR3 loop: CASSLWGATSPYEQYF. DNA for the CDR3: TGTGCCAGCAGCTTATGGGGAGCGACTTCTCCCTACGAGCAGTACTTC. This chain joins TRBV7-6 and TRBJ2-7; a weak D match, TRBD2 (5 bases). V was shortened by 2 bases and J by 2 bases, with 16 bases between the two germline ends. CDR3 length: 16 amino acids. Germline V CDR1 and CDR2: SGHVS, FNYEAQ. The complete variable domain, with remaining parts taken from reference TRBV7-6 and TRBJ2-7, reads GAGVSQSPRYKVTKRGQDVALRCDPISGHVSLYWYRQALGQGPEFLTYFNYEAQQDKSGLPNDRFSAERPEGSISTLTIQRTEQRDSAMYRCASSLWGATSPYEQYFGPGTRLTVT.

This sequence joins TRBV28 and TRBJ2-7; unclear D gene. Germline V gives CDR1 MDHEN, CDR2 SYDVKM. The V and J ends lost 5 bases and 5 bases respectively, with 4 bases between them. This CDR3 is 10 amino acids long. As DNA, the CDR3 is TGTGCCAGCAGTGAGGACGAGCAGTACTTC. Its translation is CASSEDEQYF.

The chain carries TRBV27 and TRBJ2-3, with D possibly being TRBD1 (7 bases). CDR3 length equals 14 residues. Germline lookup yields CDR1 MNHEY and CDR2 SMNVEV (reference sequence). Trimming took 8 bases from V and 1 from J, leaving 13 bases between them. This CDR3 is CASYRGGRTDTQYF. CDR3 coding DNA: TGTGCCAGCTACAGGGGAGGTCGCACAGATACGCAGTATTTT.